This is a list of T cell receptor beta chains from one sample in a study of blood T cell repertoires in COVID-19. This table comes from immunoSEQ multiplex PCR, and its TCRdb copy is limited to in-frame clones, with some not included. In the table there are 25,000 to 30,000 clones, roughly 90% of which are singletons. Input material: peripheral blood. The receptors stem from a man between 65 and 80 years old with active or convalescent COVID-19. CDR3s include the opening cysteine and the closing phenylalanine or tryptophan. Fields, in order: clone size, V gene, J gene, D gene, CDR3 DNA, CDR3 protein. A D gene is named only where the DNA matches it firmly. Size tells how often a clone was seen (once, few, many) or the class of an expanded clone, and some rows leave it out.

-	TRBV7-2	TRBJ2-1	TRBD1	TGTGCCAGCAGCTTAGTCGGGACAGGGGGCAGTGAGCAGTTCTTC	CASSLVGTGGSEQFF
-	TRBV6-2/TRBV6-3	TRBJ1-5	TRBD1	TGTGCCAGCAGTGACAGGGCGGACAATCAGCCCCAGCATTTT	CASSDRADNQPQHF
-	TRBV11-3	TRBJ2-3	-	TGTGCCAGCAGCTTAGGCCTGAGCAAAGGCACAGATACGCAGTATTTT	CASSLGLSKGTDTQYF
-	TRBV10-1	TRBJ2-3	TRBD2	TGCGCCAGCAGTGCGGGAGGGTTCCCAGATACGCAGTATTTT	CASSAGGFPDTQYF
few	TRBV5-6	TRBJ2-2	TRBD2	TGTGCCAGCAGCTTAATGAGCGGGGGGGACACCGGGGAGCTGTTTTTT	CASSLMSGGDTGELFF
-	TRBV5-1	TRBJ1-4	-	TGCGCCAGCAGCCCGAGGGAGGGGTCTAATGAAAAACTGTTTTTT	CASSPREGSNEKLFF
few	TRBV12-3/TRBV12-4	TRBJ1-5	-	TGTGCCAGCAGCGGTAATCAGCCCCAGCATTTT	CASSGNQPQHF
-	TRBV30	TRBJ2-2	-	TGTGCCTGGAGGGGAGGCGGGAACCTGAACACCGGGGAGCTGTTTTTT	CAWRGGGNLNTGELFF
once	TRBV20-1	TRBJ2-3	-	TGCAGTGCTAGATCGGGAGATACGCAGTATTTT	CSARSGDTQYF
once	TRBV30	TRBJ1-2	-	TGTGCCTGGAGTCTCCCAGGGAATGGCTACACCTTC	CAWSLPGNGYTF
-	TRBV6-1	TRBJ2-1	TRBD2	TGTGCCAGCAGTGAGTACCTAGCGGGAGAAGCCCATGAGCAGTTCTTC	CASSEYLAGEAHEQFF
once	TRBV6-2/TRBV6-3	TRBJ1-2	TRBD1	TGTGCCAGCAGTTACATACTGGGACAGGGTTTTCGGGACTATGGCTACACCTTC	CASSYILGQGFRDYGYTF
few	TRBV3-1/TRBV3-2	TRBJ2-1	TRBD2	TGTGCCAGCAGCCAAAGCGGGGGGCTAGCCTACAATGAGCAGTTCTTC	CASSQSGGLAYNEQFF
few	TRBV13	TRBJ1-4	-	TGTGCCAGCAGCTTCTACGGGGGGCTGAGAAAACTGTTTTTT	CASSFYGGLRKLFF
-	TRBV6-2/TRBV6-3	TRBJ2-5	TRBD2	TGTGCCAGCAGTTACTCGCGGACTAGGGCCGAAGAGACCCAGTACTTC	CASSYSRTRAEETQYF
-	TRBV6-5	TRBJ2-5	-	TGTGCCAGCAGTCCCACAGGGTTATCAGAGACCCAGTACTTC	CASSPTGLSETQYF
once	TRBV30	TRBJ1-1	TRBD1	TGTGCCTGGGACCTGGGACAGATGAACACTGAAGCTTTCTTT	CAWDLGQMNTEAFF
-	TRBV3-1/TRBV3-2	TRBJ2-2	-	TGTGCCAGCAGCCGTTCGGGACTTATAACCGGGGAGCTGTTTTTT	CASSRSGLITGELFF
-	TRBV19	TRBJ1-2	TRBD1	TGTGCCAGTAGTATAACGGACAGGGATCGTGGCTACACCTTC	CASSITDRDRGYTF
once	TRBV6-1	TRBJ1-1	-	TGTGCCAGCAGTTCCGAACAGGGTGGTAGCACTGAAGCTTTCTTT	CASSSEQGGSTEAFF
-	TRBV5-6	TRBJ2-3	TRBD2	TGTGCCAGCAGCTTGACTAGCGCCACAGATACGCAGTATTTT	CASSLTSATDTQYF
-	TRBV9	TRBJ1-6	TRBD1	TGTGCCAGCAGCGTATCGTGGGACAGAATTTCACCCCTCCACTTT	CASSVSWDRISPLHF
-	TRBV28	TRBJ2-7	-	TGTGCCAGCAGTTCTGTTTTGGTAGAACTCCACGAGCAGTACTTC	CASSSVLVELHEQYF
-	TRBV27	TRBJ1-2	TRBD1	TGTGCCAGCAGTCCCCAGGGGACAGGAGCCTCTGGCTACACCTTC	CASSPQGTGASGYTF
-	TRBV6-2/TRBV6-3	TRBJ2-5	TRBD2	TGTGCCAGCAGTTACTCCTTGAGACTAGCGGGAAGTGAGACCCAGTACTTC	CASSYSLRLAGSETQYF
-	TRBV3-1/TRBV3-2	TRBJ1-1	-	TGTGCCAGCAGCCAGCGGGGTGGCGGAATGAACACTGAAGCTTTCTTT	CASSQRGGGMNTEAFF
once	TRBV11-2	TRBJ1-2	TRBD1	TGTGCCAGCAGCCTACAGGGGGAGGATGGCTACACCTTC	CASSLQGEDGYTF
-	TRBV20-1	TRBJ1-2	-	TGCAGTGCTGAGGGGGACTATGGCTACACCTTC	CSAEGDYGYTF
-	TRBV10-3	TRBJ2-2	TRBD2	TGTGCCATCAGCTACACTAGCGGGGGGGCCGACGGGGAGCTGTTTTTT	CAISYTSGGADGELFF
-	TRBV11-3	TRBJ2-3	TRBD2	TGTGCCAGCAGCCCAGGGACTAGCGGGGGCGATACGCAGTATTTT	CASSPGTSGGDTQYF
-	TRBV6-5	TRBJ2-5	-	TGTGCCAGCAGGACGCAGGGAAGCGAGACCCAGTACTTC	CASRTQGSETQYF
-	TRBV20-1	TRBJ1-6	-	TGCAGTGCTAGTGCCGGTCCTTTTAATTCACCCCTCCACTTT	CSASAGPFNSPLHF
-	TRBV3-1/TRBV3-2	TRBJ2-1	TRBD2	TGTGCCAGCAGCCTTGGACTAGCGGGAGCTTACAATGAGCAGTTCTTC	CASSLGLAGAYNEQFF
-	TRBV3-1/TRBV3-2	TRBJ2-1	-	TGTGCCAGCAGCTTCCGATCCGGTGAGCAGTTCTTC	CASSFRSGEQFF
-	TRBV24-1	TRBJ2-5	-	TGTGCCACCAGTGGTTCAGGGGAAGAGACCCAGTACTTC	CATSGSGEETQYF
-	TRBV19	TRBJ1-5	TRBD1	TGTGCCAGTAGTACGGGACAGGTGGGCAATCAGCCCCAGCATTTT	CASSTGQVGNQPQHF
-	TRBV11-1	TRBJ1-1	-	TGTGCCAGCCGCTGGGGGCCGGGAAACACTGAAGCTTTCTTT	CASRWGPGNTEAFF
-	TRBV5-1	TRBJ2-1	TRBD2	TGCGCCAGCAGCCCCGGACTAGGTTCCTACAATGAGCAGTTCTTC	CASSPGLGSYNEQFF
-	TRBV15	TRBJ2-7	TRBD2	TGTGCCACCAGCAGAGATCCCGGAAGCGGGGGCTACGAGCAGTACTTC	CATSRDPGSGGYEQYF
-	TRBV6-4	TRBJ2-1	TRBD2	TGTGCCAGCAGCCAACTGAGCGGGAGGGGACTTCGTGAGCAGTTCTTC	CASSQLSGRGLREQFF
-	TRBV3-1/TRBV3-2	TRBJ2-1	TRBD2	TGTGCCAGCAGCCAAGTGGCTAGCGGGGGTCGGAATGAGCAGTTCTTC	CASSQVASGGRNEQFF
few	TRBV6-5	TRBJ1-5	-	TGTGCCAGCAGTTCATCAGACAGTCGCAATCAGCCCCAGCATTTT	CASSSSDSRNQPQHF
-	TRBV18	TRBJ1-2	-	TGTGCCAGCTCACCCGGCATCCCGACAGAGAACTATGGCTACACCTTC	CASSPGIPTENYGYTF